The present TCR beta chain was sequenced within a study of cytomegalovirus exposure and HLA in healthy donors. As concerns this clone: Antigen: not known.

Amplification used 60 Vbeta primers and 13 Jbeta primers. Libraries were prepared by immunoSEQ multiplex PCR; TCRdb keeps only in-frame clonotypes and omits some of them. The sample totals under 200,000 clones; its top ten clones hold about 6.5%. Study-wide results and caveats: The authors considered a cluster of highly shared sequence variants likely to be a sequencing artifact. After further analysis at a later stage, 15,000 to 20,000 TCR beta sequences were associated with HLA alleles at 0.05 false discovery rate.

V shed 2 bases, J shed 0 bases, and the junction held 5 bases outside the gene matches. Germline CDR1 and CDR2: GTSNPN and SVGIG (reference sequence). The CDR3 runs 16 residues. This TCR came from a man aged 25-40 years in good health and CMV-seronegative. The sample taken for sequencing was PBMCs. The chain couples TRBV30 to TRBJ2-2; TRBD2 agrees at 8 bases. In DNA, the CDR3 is TGTGCCTGGAGTAGGTTAGCGGGAACGAACACCGGGGAGCTGTTTTTT. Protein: CAWSRLAGTNTGELFF.